The 25 T cell receptor beta chains presented below share a single source sample, sequenced in a study of T cells in Graves' hyperthyroidism and ophthalmopathy (dated by TCRdb to the late 2010s). Preparation of the library involved multiplex PCR. The sequencer listed for this sample is Illumina HiSeq 2000. Amplification of TCR beta CDR3 regions was carried out from RNA transcripts. For the first round of RT-PCR on the TCR CDR3, the HTBI primer set was used together with the Qiagen OneStep RT-PCR kit. Clones were called with MiXCR by TCRdb after fastp trimmed the public reads at Q25, and only in-frame beta chains were retained. Every distinct CDR3 protein forms one entry, paired with its most common genes and DNA. The sample contains nearly 600,000 distinct CDR3 sequences, 14% of them found a single time. In total, the top ten clones hold 6.5% to 9% of the sample. Input material: blood. The receptors here all came from a woman younger than 30 with Graves' ophthalmopathy.

This clonotype showed up just a few times. The chain joins TRBV24-1 to TRBJ2-7; weak D call: TRBD2 (5 bases). The V end was cut by 5 bases, the J end by 4 bases, with 11 bases between. CDR1 and CDR2 (germline): KGHDR, SFDVKD. The CDR3 totals 13 residues. In nucleotides, the CDR3 is TGTGCCACCAGTGCAGCGGATCGATACGAGCAGTACTTC. It translates to CATSAADRYEQYF.

This clonotype was observed many times. The genes are TRBV6-2 or TRBV6-3 and TRBJ2-2, with 7 bases matching TRBD2. The CDR3 contains 17 residues. V lost 9 bases to trimming and J lost 2 bases; unmatched junction nucleotides: 15. Germline lookup yields CDR1 MNHEY and CDR2 SVGEGT. CDR3 sequence: CARIKTWREPNTGELFF. As DNA, the CDR3 is TGTGCCAGGATCAAAACGTGGCGGGAGCCAAACACCGGGGAGCTGTTTTTT.

The chain has TRBV19 and TRBJ1-5, with a tentative D call TRBD1 (5 bases). There are 13 residues in the CDR3. Germline CDR1 is LNHDA and CDR2 is SQIVND (reference sequence). Trimming shortened V by 3 bases and J by 4 bases, and 7 bases separated the two germline ends. In nucleotides, the CDR3 is TGTGCCAGTAGTATGGGACTAAATCAGCCCCAGCATTTT. Its translation is CASSMGLNQPQHF.

This clonotype was recorded at least ten times. The chain couples TRBV6-1 to TRBJ2-7; possibly TRBD2 for D (5 bases). V lost 6 bases and J lost 4, with 10 bases in between. The CDR3 is 12 amino acids. The V gene's germline CDR1 is MNHNS and CDR2 SASEGT. Here the CDR3 DNA reads TGTGCCAGCAGCGGCACTAGATACGAGCAGTACTTC. It encodes CASSGTRYEQYF.

J is TRBJ1-3 and V is TRBV10-3, with D possibly being TRBD1 (6 bases). Trimming pared 2 bases from V and 0 bases from J, leaving 14 bases between. The CDR3 has 17 amino acids. Germline loops: CDR1 ENHRY, CDR2 SYGVKD. The CDR3 spells CAISEGGTVLSGNTIYF. CDR3 coding DNA: TGTGCCATCAGTGAGGGGGGCACCGTACTCTCTGGAAACACCATATATTTT.

This clonotype has more than one count but fewer than ten. The genes are TRBV20-1 and TRBJ2-5; tentatively, D is TRBD2 (6 bases). Trimming cost V 4 bases and J 0 bases, with 15 bases left between them. The germline V gene encodes CDR1 DFQATT and CDR2 SNEGSKA (reference sequence). This CDR3 region has 15 residues. CDR3 protein: CSAIGTGANQETQYF. Written as DNA, the CDR3 is TGCAGTGCTATAGGAACGGGAGCGAACCAAGAGACCCAGTACTTC.

The table lists this clonotype with a few counts. This CDR3 reads CASSIGLREINEQYF. The CDR3 coding sequence is TGTGCCAGTAGTATCGGGTTGCGGGAGATCAACGAGCAGTACTTC. The rearrangement uses TRBV19 and TRBJ2-7, with TRBD2 matching over 7 bases. Germline trimming cut 3 bases from V and 5 bases from J; bases unmatched to any gene: 10. Germline CDR1 reads LNHDA; CDR2 reads SQIVND (reference sequence). CDR3 length equals 15 residues.

This clonotype has ten or more counts. This chain links TRBV20-1 with TRBJ1-1, with D possibly TRBD1 on 6 matching bases. CDR3 size: 16 residues. CDR1 DFQATT and CDR2 SNEGSKA come from the germline V gene (reference sequence). The ends were cut back, 0 bases at V and 5 bases at J, with 19 bases in the middle. CDR3 DNA sequence: TGCAGTGCTAGAGATAGCAGGGGTTCCCCTGAGACTGAAGCTTTCTTT. It encodes CSARDSRGSPETEAFF.

Only a few counts were recorded for this clonotype. This chain joins TRBV19 and TRBJ1-5; 7 bases fit TRBD1. Trimming took 3 bases from V and 4 from J; bases not matched to a gene: 6. The CDR3 runs to 15 residues. Per the germline V gene, CDR1 is LNHDA and CDR2 is SQIVND (reference sequence). The CDR3 protein is CASSIEGARNQPQHF. The CDR3 DNA reads as TGTGCCAGTAGTATTGAGGGGGCGCGAAATCAGCCCCAGCATTTT.

This clonotype was counted ten times or more. The J gene is TRBJ2-3, the V gene TRBV6-2 or TRBV6-3, with TRBD2 matching 9 bases. CDR1 MNHEY and CDR2 SVGEGT come from the germline V gene. V was clipped by 2 bases and J by 3 bases; unmatched bases: 9. The CDR3 runs 17 residues. CDR3 nucleotide sequence: TGTGCCAGCAGTTACCCCGGTGCGGGAGGGGTTACAGATACGCAGTATTTT. Its protein is CASSYPGAGGVTDTQYF.

This clonotype has only a few counts. V gene TRBV25-1 combines with J gene TRBJ2-1; D is uncertain. V was shortened by 3 bases and J by 6 bases, with 12 bases between the two germline ends. The CDR3 has 14 residues. The germline V gene has CDR1 MGHDK and CDR2 SYGVNS. CDR3 in amino acids: CASSDRTLGNEQFF. CDR3 nucleotide sequence: TGTGCCAGCAGTGACCGGACCTTGGGCAATGAGCAGTTCTTC.

This clonotype was recorded a few times. The J gene is TRBJ1-2, the V gene TRBV4-1; no clear D. The CDR3 sequence is 15 residues long. Germline V gene data show CDR1 as MGHRA and CDR2 as YSYEKL. Trimming took 0 bases from V and 8 from J, leaving 16 bases between them. CDR3 bases: TGCGCCAGCAGCCAAGATTTGGGCAGACCGCGGGGCTACACCTTC. It codes for CASSQDLGRPRGYTF.

This clonotype showed up many times. This rearrangement joins TRBV30 to TRBJ2-7, with D perhaps TRBD1 (5 bases). Per the germline V gene, CDR1 is GTSNPN and CDR2 is SVGIG (reference sequence). This CDR3 is built from 15 residues. The germline V and J ends were trimmed by 4 bases and 2 bases, with 18 bases remaining between them. In DNA, the CDR3 is TGTGCCTGGAATGTAGGGGCCCTCCTCACCTACGAGCAGTACTTC. This codes for CAWNVGALLTYEQYF.

This clonotype has at least ten counts. The chain is built from TRBV6-1 and TRBJ1-1; D is unresolved. V was cut by 6 bases and J by 0 bases, with 8 bases left in between. Germline V gene sequence: CDR1 MNHNS, CDR2 SASEGT. The CDR3 totals 13 residues. The CDR3 protein is CASSQTLNTEAFF. The CDR3, as DNA: TGTGCCAGCAGCCAGACCTTGAACACTGAAGCTTTCTTT.

This clonotype was counted many times. J is TRBJ2-7 and V is TRBV6-5; D is possibly TRBD1 (7 bases). Deletions cut 0 bases from V and 4 bases from J, with 13 bases between. Germline V gives CDR1 MNHEY, CDR2 SVGAGI. The CDR3 extends over 15 amino acids. This CDR3 is CASSYSRQGGYEQYF. The CDR3 DNA reads as TGTGCCAGCAGTTACTCGAGGCAGGGGGGATACGAGCAGTACTTC.

J is TRBJ2-1 and V is TRBV4-3; 10 positions match TRBD2. This CDR3 region has 18 residues. Germline trimming cut 1 base from V and 9 bases from J; bases unmatched to any gene: 15. The V gene's germline CDR1 is LGHNA and CDR2 YSLEER. The CDR3 is CASSQVASGRDRVGEQFF. CDR3 nucleotides: TGCGCCAGCAGCCAAGTAGCTAGCGGGAGAGATCGTGTTGGTGAGCAGTTCTTC.

This clonotype was counted only a few times. This chain joins TRBV5-8 and TRBJ1-5; the D is unclear. Germline V gene lookup returns CDR1 SGHTS and CDR2 YDEGEE. V was trimmed by 0 bases and J by 0 bases, leaving 16 bases between them. The CDR3 is 18 residues long. The CDR3 bases are TGTGCCAGCAGCTTGGCCAGGACCCTCTCTTTTAGCAATCAGCCCCAGCATTTT. Amino acid sequence: CASSLARTLSFSNQPQHF.

This clonotype was observed a handful of times. The chain links TRBV7-9 to TRBJ1-1; 9 nucleotides agree with TRBD1. Trimming took 4 bases from V and 7 from J; bases not matched to a gene: 7. CDR1 is SEHNR, CDR2 FQNEAQ, per germline (reference sequence). This CDR3 is built from 14 residues. The CDR3: CASSSQGARNEAFF. In DNA, the CDR3 is TGTGCCAGCAGCTCACAGGGGGCCCGCAATGAAGCTTTCTTT.

A few counts support this clonotype. The rearrangement joins TRBV11-3 to TRBJ2-1; D might be TRBD2 (5 bases). Trimming removed 0 bases from V and 8 bases from J, with 20 bases in between. The CDR3 is made up of 17 amino acids. CDR1 is SGHNT, CDR2 YENEEA, per germline. The chain's CDR3 is CASSLETDDYTGYEQFF. Written as DNA, the CDR3 is TGTGCCAGCAGCTTAGAGACCGACGACTACACGGGCTATGAGCAGTTCTTC.

Only a few counts were recorded for this clonotype. The genes are TRBV7-9 and TRBJ2-7; D call uncertain. CDR1 and CDR2 from the germline V gene are SEHNR and FQNEAQ (reference sequence). The CDR3 is 15 residues long. V lost 1 base to trimming and J lost 0 bases, with 10 bases between them. CDR3 DNA: TGTGCCAGCAGCTTAGAACCTGTGAGCTCCTACGAGCAGTACTTC. The encoded protein is CASSLEPVSSYEQYF.

This clonotype was detected only a few times. The chain recombines TRBV14 with TRBJ1-4; 11 nucleotides agree with TRBD1. CDR3 length equals 13 residues. The germline V gene encodes CDR1 SGHDN and CDR2 FVKESK. V shed 3 bases, J shed 11 bases, and the junction held 2 bases outside the gene matches. CDR3 region: CASSHGTGGKLFF. As DNA, the CDR3 is TGTGCCAGCAGCCATGGGACAGGGGGTAAACTGTTTTTT.

This chain connects TRBV6-4 to TRBJ1-2; 10 nucleotides line up with TRBD1. Germline-derived CDR1 and CDR2 are MRHNA and SNTAGT. V gave up 5 bases and J gave up 2 bases; unmatched junction bases: 5. The CDR3 length is 15 residues. CDR3 nucleotide sequence: TGTGCCAGCAGTCTAGCGACAGGGGGCAACTATGGCTACACCTTC. It encodes CASSLATGGNYGYTF.

The rearrangement links TRBV7-2 to TRBJ2-3, with TRBD2 matching over 7 bases. The V segment lost 3 bases and the J segment 2 bases; nucleotides outside the gene matches: 11. This CDR3 has 17 residues. Germline loops: CDR1 SGHTA, CDR2 FQGNSA. The CDR3 protein is CASSFPERERSTDTQYF. As DNA, the CDR3 is TGTGCCAGCAGCTTCCCCGAGCGGGAACGATCCACAGATACGCAGTATTTT.

This clonotype was counted many times. This chain uses TRBV11-2 with TRBJ2-2, with TRBD1 as a possible D gene (6 bases). This CDR3 has 14 amino acids. Germline assignment: CDR1 SGHAT and CDR2 FQNNGV. The V gene lost 5 bases and the J gene lost 5 bases, with 12 bases spanning the gap. CDR3 residues: CASSPTGPTGELFF. The CDR3 nucleotides are TGTGCCAGCAGCCCGACAGGTCCGACCGGGGAGCTGTTTTTT.

A few counts support this clonotype. V is TRBV28 and J is TRBJ2-2; D is possibly TRBD1 (6 bases). CDR1 and CDR2 (germline): MDHEN, SYDVKM. The CDR3 length is 17 residues. V shed 6 bases and J shed 4 bases, with 21 bases lying between them. The CDR3 DNA follows: TGTGCCAGCAGCTCCGAGGGGCAGGGGTGGGTCACCGGGGAGCTGTTTTTT. This gives the protein CASSSEGQGWVTGELFF.